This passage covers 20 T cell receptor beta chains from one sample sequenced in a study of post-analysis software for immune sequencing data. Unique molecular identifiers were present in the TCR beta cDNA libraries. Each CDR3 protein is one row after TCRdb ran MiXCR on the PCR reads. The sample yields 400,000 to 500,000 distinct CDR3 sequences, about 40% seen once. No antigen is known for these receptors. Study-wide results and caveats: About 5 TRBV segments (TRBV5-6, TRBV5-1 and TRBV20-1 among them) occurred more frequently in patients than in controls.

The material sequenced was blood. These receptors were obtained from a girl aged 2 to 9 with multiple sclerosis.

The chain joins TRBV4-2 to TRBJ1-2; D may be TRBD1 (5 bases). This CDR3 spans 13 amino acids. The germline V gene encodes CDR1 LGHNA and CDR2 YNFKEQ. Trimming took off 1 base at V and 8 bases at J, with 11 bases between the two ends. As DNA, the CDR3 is TGTGCCAGCAGCCAAGCGGACAATCGGGGCTACACCTTC. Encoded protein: CASSQADNRGYTF.

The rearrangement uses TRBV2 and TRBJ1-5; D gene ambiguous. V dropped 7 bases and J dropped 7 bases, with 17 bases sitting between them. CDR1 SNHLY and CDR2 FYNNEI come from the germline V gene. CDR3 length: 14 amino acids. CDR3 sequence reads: CASIQGLGFQPQHF. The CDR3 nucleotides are TGTGCCAGCATTCAAGGCCTGGGGTTCCAGCCCCAGCATTTT.

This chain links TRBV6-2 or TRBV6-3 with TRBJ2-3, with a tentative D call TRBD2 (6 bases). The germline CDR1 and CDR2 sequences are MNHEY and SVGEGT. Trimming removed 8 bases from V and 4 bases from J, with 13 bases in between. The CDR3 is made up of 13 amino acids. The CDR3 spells CASGGIIPDTQYF. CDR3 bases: TGTGCCAGCGGAGGGATAATTCCAGATACGCAGTATTTT.

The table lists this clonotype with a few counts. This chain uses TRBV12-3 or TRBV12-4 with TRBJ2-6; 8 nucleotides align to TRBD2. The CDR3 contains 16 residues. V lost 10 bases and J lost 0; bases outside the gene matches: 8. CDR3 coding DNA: TGTGCCACTGGGCCGGCGGGGGGCTCTGGGGCCAACGTCCTGACTTTC. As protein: CATGPAGGSGANVLTF.

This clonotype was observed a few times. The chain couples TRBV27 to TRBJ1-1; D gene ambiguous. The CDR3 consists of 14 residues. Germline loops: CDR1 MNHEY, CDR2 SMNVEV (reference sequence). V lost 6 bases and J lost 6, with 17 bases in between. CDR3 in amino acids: CASSSGWANAEAFF. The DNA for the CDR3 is TGTGCCAGCAGCTCCGGTTGGGCAAACGCTGAAGCTTTCTTT.

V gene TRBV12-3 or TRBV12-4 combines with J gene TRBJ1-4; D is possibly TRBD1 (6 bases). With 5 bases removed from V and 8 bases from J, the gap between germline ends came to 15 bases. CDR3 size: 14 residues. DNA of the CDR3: TGTGCCAGCAGTAATTTCTGGGGGCGGGAAAAACTGTTTTTT. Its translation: CASSNFWGREKLFF.

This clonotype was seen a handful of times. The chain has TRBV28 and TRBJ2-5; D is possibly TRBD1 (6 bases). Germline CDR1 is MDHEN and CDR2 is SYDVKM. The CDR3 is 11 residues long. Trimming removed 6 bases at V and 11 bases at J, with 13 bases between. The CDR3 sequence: CASSWGLGQYF. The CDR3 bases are TGTGCCAGCAGCTGGGGGCTAGGGCAGTACTTC.

The CDR3 here is CASQETSGLQYF. In DNA, the CDR3 is TGTGCCAGCCAGGAGACTAGCGGTTTACAGTACTTC. The genes are TRBV6-6 and TRBJ2-7; the match to TRBD2 covers 9 bases. This CDR3 is built from 12 residues. The trim removed 8 bases at V and 10 bases at J, leaving 9 bases unmatched. CDR1 is MNHNY, CDR2 SVGAGI, per germline (reference sequence).

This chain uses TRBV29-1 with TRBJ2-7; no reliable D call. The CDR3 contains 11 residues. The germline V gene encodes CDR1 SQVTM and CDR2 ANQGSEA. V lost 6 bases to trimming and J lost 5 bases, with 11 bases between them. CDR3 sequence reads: CSVYESHEQYF. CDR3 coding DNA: TGCAGCGTCTATGAAAGTCACGAGCAGTACTTC.

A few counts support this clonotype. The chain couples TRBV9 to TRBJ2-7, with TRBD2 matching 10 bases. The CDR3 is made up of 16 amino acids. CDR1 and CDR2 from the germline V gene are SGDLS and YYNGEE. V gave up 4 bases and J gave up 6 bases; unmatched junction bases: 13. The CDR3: CASSPQLAGIYSEQYF. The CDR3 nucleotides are TGTGCCAGCAGCCCCCAACTAGCGGGGATCTATAGCGAGCAGTACTTC.

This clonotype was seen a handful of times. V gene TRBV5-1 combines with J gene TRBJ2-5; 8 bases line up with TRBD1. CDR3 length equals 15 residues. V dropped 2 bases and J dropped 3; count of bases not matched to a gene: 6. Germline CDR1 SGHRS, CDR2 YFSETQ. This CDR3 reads CASSLSGTGEETQYF. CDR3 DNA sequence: TGCGCCAGCAGCTTATCCGGGACAGGCGAAGAGACCCAGTACTTC.

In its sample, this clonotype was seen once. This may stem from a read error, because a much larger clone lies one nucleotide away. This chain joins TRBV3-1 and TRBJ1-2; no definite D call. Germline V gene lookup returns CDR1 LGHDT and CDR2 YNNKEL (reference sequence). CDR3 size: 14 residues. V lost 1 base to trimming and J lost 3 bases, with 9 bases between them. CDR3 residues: CASSQGKVDYGYTF. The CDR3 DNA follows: TGTGCCAGCAGCCAAGGAAAGGTCGACTATGGCTACACCTTC.

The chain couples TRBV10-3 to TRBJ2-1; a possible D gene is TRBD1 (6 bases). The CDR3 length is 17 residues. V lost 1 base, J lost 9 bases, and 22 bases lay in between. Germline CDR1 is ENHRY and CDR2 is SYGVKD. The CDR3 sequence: CAISEWAPGIRGSEQFF. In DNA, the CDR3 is TGTGCCATCAGTGAGTGGGCCCCCGGGATCAGGGGAAGTGAGCAGTTCTTC.

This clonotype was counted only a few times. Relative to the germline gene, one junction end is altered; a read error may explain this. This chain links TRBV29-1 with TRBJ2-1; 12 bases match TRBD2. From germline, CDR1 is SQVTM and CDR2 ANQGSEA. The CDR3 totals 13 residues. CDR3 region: CSVETSGSYERFF. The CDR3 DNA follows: TGCAGCGTCGAGACTAGCGGGAGCTATGAGCGGTTCTTC.

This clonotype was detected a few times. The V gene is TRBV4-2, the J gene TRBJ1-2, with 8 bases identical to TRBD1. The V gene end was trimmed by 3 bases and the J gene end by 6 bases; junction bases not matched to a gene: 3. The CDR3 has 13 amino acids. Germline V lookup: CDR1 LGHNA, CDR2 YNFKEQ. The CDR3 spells CASSQDRADGYTF. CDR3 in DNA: TGTGCCAGCAGCCAGGACAGGGCGGATGGCTACACCTTC.

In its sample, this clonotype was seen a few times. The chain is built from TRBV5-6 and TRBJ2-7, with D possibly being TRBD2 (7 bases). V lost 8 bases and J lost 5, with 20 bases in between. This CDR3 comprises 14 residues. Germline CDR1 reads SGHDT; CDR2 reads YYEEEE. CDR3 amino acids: CASSIYGGLNEQYF. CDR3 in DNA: TGTGCCAGTTCGATTTACGGGGGGCTTAACGAGCAGTACTTC.

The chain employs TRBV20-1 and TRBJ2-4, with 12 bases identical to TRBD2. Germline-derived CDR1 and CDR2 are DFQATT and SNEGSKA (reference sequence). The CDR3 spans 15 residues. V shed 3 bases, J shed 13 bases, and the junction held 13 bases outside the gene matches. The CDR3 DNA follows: TGCAGTGCTAGCCTGTTACTAGCGGGAGGAGGGGAGCAGTACTTC. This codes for CSASLLLAGGGEQYF.

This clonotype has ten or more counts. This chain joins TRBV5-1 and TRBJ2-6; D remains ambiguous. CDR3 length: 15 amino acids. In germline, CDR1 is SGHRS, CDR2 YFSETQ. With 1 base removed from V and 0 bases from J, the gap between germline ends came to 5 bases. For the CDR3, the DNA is TGCGCCAGCAGCTTGACAAACTCTGGGGCCAACGTCCTGACTTTC. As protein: CASSLTNSGANVLTF.

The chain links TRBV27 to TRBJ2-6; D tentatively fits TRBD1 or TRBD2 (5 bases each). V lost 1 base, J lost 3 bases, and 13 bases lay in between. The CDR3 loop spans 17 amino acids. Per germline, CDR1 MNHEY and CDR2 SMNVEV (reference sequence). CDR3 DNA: TGTGCCAGCAGTTTATATGCCGGGGCGGGTGGGGCCAACGTCCTGACTTTC. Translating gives CASSLYAGAGGANVLTF. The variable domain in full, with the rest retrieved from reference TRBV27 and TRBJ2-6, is EAQVTQNPRYLITVTGKKLTVTCSQNMNHEYMSWYRQDPGLGLRQIYYSMNVEVTDKGDVPEGYKVSRKEKRNFPLILESPSPNQTSLYFCASSLYAGAGGANVLTFGAGSRLTVL.

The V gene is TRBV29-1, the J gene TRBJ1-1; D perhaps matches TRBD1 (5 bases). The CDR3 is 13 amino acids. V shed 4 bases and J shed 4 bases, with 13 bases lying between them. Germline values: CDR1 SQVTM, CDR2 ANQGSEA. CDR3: CSVGDPRPTEAFF. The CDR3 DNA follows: TGCAGCGTTGGGGACCCACGCCCCACTGAAGCTTTCTTT.